These 4 T cell receptor beta chains came from one sample sequenced in a study of control samples from healthy donors and cancer patients. Profiling relied on immunoSEQ multiplex PCR, and the TCRdb table lists in-frame clones only, not all of them. The sample yields about 79,000 clones, over 85% seen once. Sequencing was done on a sample of PBMCs. Receptors originate from a woman aged 40 to 50 with lung cancer.

This chain uses TRBV3-1 (or the pseudogene TRBV3-2) with TRBJ1-3; no clear D gene. V was shortened by 3 bases and J by 8 bases, with 11 bases between the two germline ends. CDR1 LGHDT and CDR2 YNNKEL come from the germline V gene (reference sequence). CDR3 length equals 13 residues. The CDR3 reads CASSHLVGDTIYF. In DNA, the CDR3 is TGTGCCAGCAGCCATTTAGTCGGGGACACCATATATTTT.

The chain carries TRBV30 and TRBJ2-7; a weak D match, TRBD2 (5 bases). Trimming took 8 bases from V and 1 from J, leaving 21 bases between them. In germline, CDR1 is GTSNPN, CDR2 SVGIG (reference sequence). The length of the CDR3 is 15 residues. CDR3 protein: CARQSPGRASYEQYF. CDR3 in DNA: TGTGCCCGCCAATCTCCCGGGCGGGCTTCCTACGAGCAGTACTTC.

The rearrangement links TRBV12-3 or TRBV12-4 to TRBJ1-1; D ambiguous. The V and J ends lost 0 bases and 3 bases respectively, with 2 bases between them. The CDR3 is 12 amino acids. CDR3 sequence (DNA): TGTGCCAGCAGTTTAGCTTACACTGAAGCTTTCTTT. It specifies CASSLAYTEAFF.

This chain uses TRBV7-9 with TRBJ1-2; TRBD1 aligns across 7 bases. The CDR3 is 14 residues long. CDR1 and CDR2 (germline): SEHNR, FQNEAQ (reference sequence). Germline trimming cut 7 bases from V and 3 bases from J; bases unmatched to any gene: 8. In DNA form, the CDR3 reads TGTGCCAGCACCTCCCGGGGACAGCACTATGGCTACACCTTC. It codes for CASTSRGQHYGYTF.